The T cell receptor beta chain described here comes from a study of breast tumors, draining lymph nodes, adjacent tissues. Axillary draining lymph nodes of breast cancer patients supplied the node samples. TCRdb passed the multiplex PCR reads through MiXCR, listing each CDR3 protein once. Of around 130,000 distinct CDR3 sequences listed, 21% are singletons. Germline V CDR1 and CDR2: SGHTA, FQGNSA. CDR3 length: 15 amino acids. V lost 4 bases, J lost 1 base, and 7 bases stayed unmatched. This clonotype was picked up many times. The antigen is not known. Study-wide results and limits: Compared with lymph nodes, tumors were less diverse; compared with nontumor tissue, more. Data fit most tumor T cells coming from lymph node, expanding in tumor. Luminal-like breast cancer showed significantly greater tumor-nontumor repertoire similarity than basal-like breast cancer did. The lymph node origin of tumor T cells was framed as consistent with a hypothesis, not demonstrated.

This rearrangement joins TRBV7-2 to TRBJ2-7; 7 bases are a match to TRBD2. Sequenced input: axillary lymph node tissue. This sequence was found in a female donor with breast cancer. Some clones in this sample may be carry-over from other donors' samples. In DNA, the CDR3 is TGTGCCAGCAGCTCCCCGGGGACTACTTCCTACGAGCAGTACTTC. Translation gives CASSSPGTTSYEQYF.